The 12 T cell receptor beta chains below come from one sample, sequenced in a study of blood T cell repertoires in COVID-19. Produced via immunoSEQ multiplex PCR; TCRdb's table is partial and in-frame only. The table records roughly 250,000 clones, roughly 80% of them present only once. Sequenced material: peripheral blood. The receptors here all came from a woman between 70 and 85 years old with acute or convalescent COVID-19.

This chain links TRBV3-1 (or the pseudogene TRBV3-2) with TRBJ2-2, with D tentatively TRBD1 (6 bases). CDR1 and CDR2 (germline): LGHDT, YNNKEL (reference sequence). CDR3 length equals 16 residues. The germline V and J ends were trimmed by 6 bases and 5 bases, with 19 bases remaining between them. CDR3 coding DNA: TGTGCCAGCAGAACTTTGGACAGATTCAGAACCGGGGAGCTGTTTTTT. It is translated as CASRTLDRFRTGELFF.

This sequence joins TRBV15 and TRBJ2-5, with 8 bases aligning to TRBD2. The CDR3 has 16 residues. V trimming: 1 base; J trimming: 5 bases; junction bases outside the gene matches: 9. Germline assignment: CDR1 LNHNV and CDR2 YYDKDF (reference sequence). The CDR3 loop reads CATSRGNGGGRETQYF. The DNA of the CDR3 is TGTGCCACCAGCAGAGGAAATGGCGGGGGGCGCGAGACCCAGTACTTC.

The CDR3 region is CASTPGTGKSYGYTF. DNA of the CDR3: TGTGCCAGCACCCCCGGGACAGGGAAGAGCTATGGCTACACCTTC. The chain employs TRBV6-5 and TRBJ1-2; 9 bases are shared with TRBD1. Germline-derived CDR1 and CDR2 are MNHEY and SVGAGI. Trimming cost V 7 bases and J 4 bases; bases outside gene matches: 10. The length of the CDR3 is 15 residues.

This clone was detected a few times. This chain connects TRBV7-9 to TRBJ1-2, with 9 bases aligning to TRBD1. V was clipped by 3 bases and J by 6 bases; unmatched bases: 8. CDR1 is SEHNR, CDR2 FQNEAQ, per germline (reference sequence). The CDR3 runs to 15 residues. CDR3 nucleotides: TGTGCCAGCAGCTTTCGGGACAGGGTCTGGGATGGCTACACCTTC. Its translation: CASSFRDRVWDGYTF.

This chain links TRBV7-2 with TRBJ1-1; TRBD1 might be the D (5 bases). Trimming took 5 bases from V and 9 from J, leaving 19 bases between them. Germline assignment: CDR1 SGHTA and CDR2 FQGNSA. There are 14 residues in the CDR3. The CDR3 coding sequence is TGTGCCAGCAGCCCCCCGGACACGATTCGGAAAGCTTTCTTT. This translates into CASSPPDTIRKAFF.

This clone occurred a few times. CDR3 region: CASSLRYRGSTEAFF. The CDR3 DNA sequence: TGTGCCAGCAGCTTACGGTACAGGGGTTCCACTGAAGCTTTCTTT. The gene calls are TRBV7-2 and TRBJ1-1, with 7 bases identical to TRBD1. The CDR3 consists of 15 residues. CDR1 and CDR2 from the germline V gene are SGHTA and FQGNSA. V lost 2 bases to trimming and J lost 4 bases; unmatched junction nucleotides: 7.

The chain couples TRBV19 to TRBJ1-2; TRBD1 matches 8 bases. The CDR3 totals 15 residues. Germline values: CDR1 LNHDA, CDR2 SQIVND (reference sequence). V was pared by 5 bases and J by 4 bases, with 9 bases of the junction left unmatched. The CDR3 is CASSDIPGQVYGYTF. DNA for the CDR3: TGTGCCAGTAGTGATATCCCGGGACAGGTCTATGGCTACACCTTC.

The chain recombines TRBV7-9 with TRBJ2-1; possible D gene TRBD2, 5 bases. V shed 1 base and J shed 1 base, with 8 bases lying between them. Germline values: CDR1 SEHNR, CDR2 FQNEAQ (reference sequence). This CDR3 has 15 amino acids. The chain's CDR3 is CASSLERGSYNEQFF. In nucleotides, the CDR3 is TGTGCCAGCAGCTTAGAACGGGGATCCTACAATGAGCAGTTCTTC. The full variable domain, in which reference TRBV7-9 and TRBJ2-1 provide the parts outside the CDR3, is DTGVSQNPRHKITKRGQNVTFRCDPISEHNRLYWYRQTLGQGPEFLTYFQNEAQLEKSRLLSDRFSAERPKGSFSTLEIQRTEQGDSAMYLCASSLERGSYNEQFFGPGTRLTVL.

The chain uses TRBV18 and TRBJ2-5; TRBD1 aligns across 7 bases. The germline V gene encodes CDR1 KGHSH and CDR2 LQKENI. Losses at the gene ends were 5 bases for V and 11 bases for J; bases not matched to a gene: 8. This CDR3 has 12 amino acids. This chain's CDR3 is CASSYDRATQYF. Here the CDR3 DNA reads TGTGCCAGCTCATACGACAGGGCCACGCAGTACTTC.

The chain links TRBV15 to TRBJ2-3; D gene uncertain. The CDR3 sequence is 12 residues long. Deletions cut 2 bases from V and 6 bases from J, with 6 bases between. Germline CDR1 is LNHNV and CDR2 is YYDKDF (reference sequence). The CDR3, as DNA: TGTGCCACCAGCAGATCTGAGGATACGCAGTATTTT. Its protein product is CATSRSEDTQYF.

This clone was detected only once. The chain combines TRBV23-1 with TRBJ2-1, with D uncertain. TRBV23-1 is treated as an ORF (open reading frame) with a function not yet certain. The CDR3 runs to 13 residues. V lost 4 bases to trimming and J lost 3 bases, with 7 bases between them. In DNA form, the CDR3 reads TGCGCCAGCAGTCTGCGAGGCTACAATGAGCAGTTCTTC. This encodes CASSLRGYNEQFF.

J is TRBJ2-2 and V is TRBV5-1, with 8 bases identical to TRBD1. The CDR3 is made up of 15 amino acids. Germline assignment: CDR1 SGHRS and CDR2 YFSETQ. Trimming took 0 bases from V and 5 from J; bases not matched to a gene: 3. In DNA, the CDR3 is TGCGCCAGCAGCTTGGTGCAGGGGGCGACCGGGGAGCTGTTTTTT. It is translated as CASSLVQGATGELFF. The complete variable domain, with remaining parts taken from reference TRBV5-1 and TRBJ2-2, reads KAGVTQTPRYLIKTRGQQVTLSCSPISGHRSVSWYQQTPGQGLQFLFEYFSETQRNKGNFPGRFSGRQFSNSRSEMNVSTLELGDSALYLCASSLVQGATGELFFGEGSRLTVL.